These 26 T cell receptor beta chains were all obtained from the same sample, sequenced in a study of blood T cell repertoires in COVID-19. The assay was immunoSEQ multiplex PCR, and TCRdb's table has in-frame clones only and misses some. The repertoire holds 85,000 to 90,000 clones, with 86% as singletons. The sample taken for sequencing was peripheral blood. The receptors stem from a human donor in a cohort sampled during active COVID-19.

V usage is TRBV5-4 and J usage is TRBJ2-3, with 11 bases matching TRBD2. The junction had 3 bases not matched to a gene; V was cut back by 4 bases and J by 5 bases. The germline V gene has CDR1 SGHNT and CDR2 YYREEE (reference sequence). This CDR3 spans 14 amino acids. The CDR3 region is CASSLAGGGDTQYF. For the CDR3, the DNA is TGTGCCAGCAGCCTAGCGGGGGGAGGAGATACGCAGTATTTT.

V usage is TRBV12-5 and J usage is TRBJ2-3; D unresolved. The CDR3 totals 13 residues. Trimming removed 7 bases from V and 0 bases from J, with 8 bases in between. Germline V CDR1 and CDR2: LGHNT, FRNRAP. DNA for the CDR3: TGTGCTAGTGCCTTGAGGAGCACAGATACGCAGTATTTT. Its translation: CASALRSTDTQYF.

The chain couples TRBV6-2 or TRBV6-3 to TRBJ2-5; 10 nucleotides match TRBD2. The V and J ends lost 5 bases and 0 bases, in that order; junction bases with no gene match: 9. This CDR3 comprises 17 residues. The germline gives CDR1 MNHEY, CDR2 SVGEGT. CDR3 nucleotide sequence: TGTGCCAGCAGTCCCCGTCCGGGACTAGCGAACCAAGAGACCCAGTACTTC. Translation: CASSPRPGLANQETQYF.

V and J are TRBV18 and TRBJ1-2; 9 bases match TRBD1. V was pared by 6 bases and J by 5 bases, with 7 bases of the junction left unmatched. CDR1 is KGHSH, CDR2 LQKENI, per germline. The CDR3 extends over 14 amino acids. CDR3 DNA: TGTGCCAGCTCCCCCACAGGGGGCGGGTATGGCTACACCTTC. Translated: CASSPTGGGYGYTF.

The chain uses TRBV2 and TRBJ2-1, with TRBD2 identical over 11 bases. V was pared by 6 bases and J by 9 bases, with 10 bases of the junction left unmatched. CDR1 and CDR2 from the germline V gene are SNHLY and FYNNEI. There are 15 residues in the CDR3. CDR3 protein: CASRELAGEGSEQFF. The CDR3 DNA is TGTGCCAGCAGGGAACTAGCGGGAGAGGGAAGTGAGCAGTTCTTC. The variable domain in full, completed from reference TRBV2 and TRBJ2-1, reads EPEVTQTPSHQVTQMGQEVILRCVPISNHLYFYWYRQILGQKVEFLVSFYNNEISEKSEIFDDQFSVERPDGSNFTLKIRSTKLEDSAMYFCASRELAGEGSEQFFGPGTRLTVL.

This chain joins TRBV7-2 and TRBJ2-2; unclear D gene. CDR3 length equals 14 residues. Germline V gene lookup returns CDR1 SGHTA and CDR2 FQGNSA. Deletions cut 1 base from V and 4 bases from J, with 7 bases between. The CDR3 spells CASSLGPTTGELFF. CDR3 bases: TGTGCCAGCAGCTTAGGGCCAACCACCGGGGAGCTGTTTTTT.

The CDR3 is CASSSLNTGELFF. The CDR3 bases are TGTGCCAGCAGCTCACTTAACACCGGGGAGCTGTTTTTT. This chain uses TRBV11-1 with TRBJ2-2, with D hard to call. From germline, CDR1 is SGHAT and CDR2 FQDESV (reference sequence). V dropped 4 bases and J dropped 2 bases, with 5 bases sitting between them. This CDR3 comprises 13 residues.

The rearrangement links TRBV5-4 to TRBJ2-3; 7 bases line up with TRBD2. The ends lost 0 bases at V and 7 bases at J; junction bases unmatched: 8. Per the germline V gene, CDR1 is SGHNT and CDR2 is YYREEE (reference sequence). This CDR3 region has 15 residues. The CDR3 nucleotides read TGTGCCAGCAGCTTGGGCGGGAGCGACGCGAATACGCAGTATTTT. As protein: CASSLGGSDANTQYF.

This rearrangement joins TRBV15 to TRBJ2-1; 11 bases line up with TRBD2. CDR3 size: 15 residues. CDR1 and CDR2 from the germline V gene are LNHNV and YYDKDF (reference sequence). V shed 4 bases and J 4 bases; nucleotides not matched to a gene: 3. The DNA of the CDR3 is TGTGCCACCAGCACGACTAGCGGGGCGTACAATGAGCAGTTCTTC. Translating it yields CATSTTSGAYNEQFF.

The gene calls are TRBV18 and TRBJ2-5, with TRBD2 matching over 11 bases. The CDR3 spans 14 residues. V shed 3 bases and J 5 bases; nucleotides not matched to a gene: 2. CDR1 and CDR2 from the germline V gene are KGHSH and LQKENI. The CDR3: CASSPTSGDETQYF. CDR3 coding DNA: TGTGCCAGCTCACCGACTAGCGGGGATGAGACCCAGTACTTC.

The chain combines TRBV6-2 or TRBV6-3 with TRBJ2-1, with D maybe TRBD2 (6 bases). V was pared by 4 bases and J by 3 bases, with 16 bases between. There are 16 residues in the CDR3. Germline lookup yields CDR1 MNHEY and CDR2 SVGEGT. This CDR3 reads CASSSPDREIYNEQFF. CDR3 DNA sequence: TGTGCCAGCAGTTCCCCCGACCGGGAGATCTACAATGAGCAGTTCTTC.

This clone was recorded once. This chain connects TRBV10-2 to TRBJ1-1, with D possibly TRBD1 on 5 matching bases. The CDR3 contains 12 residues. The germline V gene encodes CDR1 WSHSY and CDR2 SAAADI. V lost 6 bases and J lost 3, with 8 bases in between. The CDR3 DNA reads TGCGCCAGCAGCGTAGGGGACACTGAAGCTTTCTTT. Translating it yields CASSVGDTEAFF.

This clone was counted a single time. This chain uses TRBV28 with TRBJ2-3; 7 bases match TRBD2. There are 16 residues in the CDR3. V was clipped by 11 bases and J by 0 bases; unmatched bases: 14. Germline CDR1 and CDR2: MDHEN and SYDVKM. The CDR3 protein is CAAARARGGSTDTQYF. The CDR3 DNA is TGTGCCGCAGCCCGCGCGCGCGGGGGTAGCACAGATACGCAGTATTTT. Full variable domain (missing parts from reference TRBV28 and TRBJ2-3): DVKVTQSSRYLVKRTGEKVFLECVQDMDHENMFWYRQDPGLGLRLIYFSYDVKMKEKGDIPEGYSVSREKKERFSLILESASTNQTSMYLCAAARARGGSTDTQYFGPGTRLTVL.

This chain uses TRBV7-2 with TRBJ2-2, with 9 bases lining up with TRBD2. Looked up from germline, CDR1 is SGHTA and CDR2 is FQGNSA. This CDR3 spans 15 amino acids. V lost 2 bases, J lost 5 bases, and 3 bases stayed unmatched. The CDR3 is CASSLISGRTGELFF. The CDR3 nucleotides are TGTGCCAGCAGCTTAATTAGCGGGAGAACCGGGGAGCTGTTTTTT.

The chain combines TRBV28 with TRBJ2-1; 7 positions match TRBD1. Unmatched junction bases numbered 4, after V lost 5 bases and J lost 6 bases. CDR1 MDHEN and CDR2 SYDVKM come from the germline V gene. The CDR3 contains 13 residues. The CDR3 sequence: CASSGYRGNEQFF. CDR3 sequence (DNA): TGTGCCAGCAGTGGCTACAGGGGCAATGAGCAGTTCTTC. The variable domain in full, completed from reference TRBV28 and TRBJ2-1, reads DVKVTQSSRYLVKRTGEKVFLECVQDMDHENMFWYRQDPGLGLRLIYFSYDVKMKEKGDIPEGYSVSREKKERFSLILESASTNQTSMYLCASSGYRGNEQFFGPGTRLTVL.

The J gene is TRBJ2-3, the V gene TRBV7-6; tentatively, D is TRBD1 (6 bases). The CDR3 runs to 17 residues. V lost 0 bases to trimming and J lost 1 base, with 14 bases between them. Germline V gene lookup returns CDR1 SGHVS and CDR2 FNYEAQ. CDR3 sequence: CASSLANTGFRTDTQYF. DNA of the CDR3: TGTGCCAGCAGCTTAGCGAATACAGGGTTCCGCACAGATACGCAGTATTTT.

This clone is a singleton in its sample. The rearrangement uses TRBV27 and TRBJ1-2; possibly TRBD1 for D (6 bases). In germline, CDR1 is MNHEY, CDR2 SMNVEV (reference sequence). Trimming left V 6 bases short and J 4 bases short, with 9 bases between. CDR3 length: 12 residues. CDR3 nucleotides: TGTGCCAGCAGCATGACAGGCTATGGCTACACCTTC. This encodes CASSMTGYGYTF.

This chain's CDR3 is CASSEERGVLGETQYF. The CDR3 DNA reads as TGTGCCAGCAGTGAGGAGCGGGGGGTACTTGGAGAGACCCAGTACTTC. This rearrangement joins TRBV25-1 to TRBJ2-5, with 9 bases fitting TRBD2. The germline V gene has CDR1 MGHDK and CDR2 SYGVNS. V lost 3 bases and J lost 4; bases outside the gene matches: 9. This CDR3 region has 16 residues.

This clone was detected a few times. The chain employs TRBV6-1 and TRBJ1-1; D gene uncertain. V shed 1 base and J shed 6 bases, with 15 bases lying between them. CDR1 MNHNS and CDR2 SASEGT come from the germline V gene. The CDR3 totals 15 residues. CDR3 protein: CASSEVRGGIAEAFF. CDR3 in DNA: TGTGCCAGCAGTGAAGTTCGGGGTGGAATAGCTGAAGCTTTCTTT.

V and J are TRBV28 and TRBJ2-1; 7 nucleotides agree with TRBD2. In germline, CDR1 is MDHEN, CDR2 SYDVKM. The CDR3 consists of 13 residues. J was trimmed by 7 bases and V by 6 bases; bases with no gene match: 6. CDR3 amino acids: CASSSGLVNEQFF. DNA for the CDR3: TGTGCCAGCAGCTCCGGACTAGTGAATGAGCAGTTCTTC. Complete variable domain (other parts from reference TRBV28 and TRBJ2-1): DVKVTQSSRYLVKRTGEKVFLECVQDMDHENMFWYRQDPGLGLRLIYFSYDVKMKEKGDIPEGYSVSREKKERFSLILESASTNQTSMYLCASSSGLVNEQFFGPGTRLTVL.

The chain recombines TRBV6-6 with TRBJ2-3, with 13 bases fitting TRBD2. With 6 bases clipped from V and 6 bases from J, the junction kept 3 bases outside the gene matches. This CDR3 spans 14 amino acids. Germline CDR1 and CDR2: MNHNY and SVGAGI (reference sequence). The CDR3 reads CASRLTSGGDTQYF. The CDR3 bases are TGTGCCAGCAGGCTGACTAGCGGGGGGGATACGCAGTATTTT.

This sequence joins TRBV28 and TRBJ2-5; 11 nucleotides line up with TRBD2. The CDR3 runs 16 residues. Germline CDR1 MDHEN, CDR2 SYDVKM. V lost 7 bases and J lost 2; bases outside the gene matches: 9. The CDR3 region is CASIHSGTSGQETQYF. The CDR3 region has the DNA TGTGCCAGCATTCACTCCGGGACTAGCGGTCAAGAGACCCAGTACTTC.

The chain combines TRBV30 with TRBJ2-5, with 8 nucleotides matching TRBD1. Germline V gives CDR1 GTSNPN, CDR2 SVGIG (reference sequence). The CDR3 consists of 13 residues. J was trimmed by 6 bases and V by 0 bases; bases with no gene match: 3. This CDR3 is CAWSVDREQTQYF. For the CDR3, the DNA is TGTGCCTGGAGTGTGGACAGGGAACAGACCCAGTACTTC. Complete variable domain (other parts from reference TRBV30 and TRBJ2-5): SQTIHQWPATLVQPVGSPLSLECTVEGTSNPNLYWYRQAAGRGLQLLFYSVGIGQISSEVPQNLSASRPQDRQFILSSKKLLLSDSGFYLCAWSVDREQTQYFGPGTRLLVL.

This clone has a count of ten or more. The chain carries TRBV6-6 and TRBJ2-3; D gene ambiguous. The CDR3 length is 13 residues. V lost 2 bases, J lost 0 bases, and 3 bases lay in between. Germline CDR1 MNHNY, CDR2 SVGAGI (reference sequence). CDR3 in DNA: TGTGCCAGCAGTTACACTAGCACAGATACGCAGTATTTT. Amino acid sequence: CASSYTSTDTQYF.

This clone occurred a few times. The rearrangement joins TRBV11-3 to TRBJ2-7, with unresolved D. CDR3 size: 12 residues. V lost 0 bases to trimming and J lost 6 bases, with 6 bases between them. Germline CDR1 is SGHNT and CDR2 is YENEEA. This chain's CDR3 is CASSLDSSEQYF. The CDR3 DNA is TGTGCCAGCAGCTTAGATTCGTCCGAGCAGTACTTC.

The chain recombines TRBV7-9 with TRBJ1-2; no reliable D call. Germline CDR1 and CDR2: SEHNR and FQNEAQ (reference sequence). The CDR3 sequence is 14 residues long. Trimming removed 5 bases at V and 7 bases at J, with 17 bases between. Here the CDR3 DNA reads TGTGCCAGCAGCCCTAGCGCGGCAGGAGCTGGCTACACCTTC. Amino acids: CASSPSAAGAGYTF.